One and the same sample provided the 26 T cell receptor beta chains below, sequenced in a study of brain T cells in children with intractable seizures. The repertoire was sequenced with immunoSEQ multiplex PCR; TCRdb's copy has only in-frame clones and lacks some. The repertoire holds roughly 80,000 clones, with around 90% as singletons. The sample here was peripheral blood, taken at surgery. The receptors were sampled from a girl aged 2 to 10 with Rasmussen encephalitis and intractable seizures.

The chain combines TRBV5-5 with TRBJ2-5; D gene ambiguous. With 2 bases removed from V and 0 bases from J, the gap between germline ends came to 11 bases. CDR1 is SGHKS and CDR2 is YYEKEE in the germline V gene (reference sequence). The CDR3 contains 15 residues. CDR3 coding DNA: TGTGCCAGCAGCTTCCACCGGGCGGACCAAGAGACCCAGTACTTC. Translated, it gives CASSFHRADQETQYF.

This chain uses TRBV10-3 with TRBJ2-5; the D gene could be TRBD1 or TRBD2 (5 bases each). Germline-derived CDR1 and CDR2 are ENHRY and SYGVKD. Trimming took off 5 bases at V and 1 base at J, with 8 bases between the two ends. This CDR3 contains 13 residues. DNA for the CDR3: TGTGCCATCAGTTCCGGGGCCCAAGAGACCCAGTACTTC. It codes for CAISSGAQETQYF.

The chain uses TRBV23-1 and TRBJ2-2; maybe TRBD1 (6 bases). TRBV23-1 is flagged as an ORF with uncertain function. Trimming left V 3 bases short and J 5 bases short, with 10 bases between. The CDR3 contains 14 residues. Written as DNA, the CDR3 is TGCGCCAGCAGTCAGGGGGCGCGGACCGGGGAGCTGTTTTTT. Translating it yields CASSQGARTGELFF.

The chain has TRBV9 and TRBJ2-7; 12 nucleotides line up with TRBD2. The CDR3 is 18 amino acids. V shed 0 bases, J shed 2 bases, and the junction held 9 bases outside the gene matches. Germline loops: CDR1 SGDLS, CDR2 YYNGEE. CDR3 residues: CASSVGLAGGPVPYEQYF. For the CDR3, the DNA is TGTGCCAGCAGCGTAGGGCTAGCGGGAGGGCCCGTCCCCTACGAGCAGTACTTC.

V and J are TRBV30 and TRBJ2-5, with TRBD2 matching over 7 bases. J lost 5 bases, V lost 0 bases, and 9 bases had no gene match. Germline lookup yields CDR1 GTSNPN and CDR2 SVGIG (reference sequence). CDR3 length: 15 amino acids. CDR3 sequence: CAWSVQAGVSETQYF. DNA of the CDR3: TGTGCCTGGAGTGTACAGGCGGGAGTATCTGAGACCCAGTACTTC.

CDR3: CASSIASGTYNEQFF. The CDR3 bases are TGTGCCAGTAGTATAGCCAGCGGGACTTACAATGAGCAGTTCTTC. This chain connects TRBV19 to TRBJ2-1; the match to TRBD2 covers 7 bases. The length of the CDR3 is 15 residues. J lost 4 bases, V lost 1 base, and 4 bases had no gene match. CDR1 is LNHDA, CDR2 SQIVND, per germline (reference sequence).

V and J are TRBV29-1 and TRBJ1-5; no clear D. Trimming took off 7 bases at V and 0 bases at J, with 13 bases between the two ends. Germline V gene sequence: CDR1 SQVTM, CDR2 ANQGSEA. CDR3 length equals 14 residues. CDR3 residues: CSASTGNSNQPQHF. CDR3 DNA sequence: TGCAGCGCATCAACCGGGAATAGCAATCAGCCCCAGCATTTT.

The rearrangement links TRBV5-4 to TRBJ1-2; 7 positions match TRBD1. V shed 1 base and J 7 bases; nucleotides not matched to a gene: 16. CDR3 size: 17 residues. Germline V lookup: CDR1 SGHNT, CDR2 YYREEE (reference sequence). The CDR3 DNA is TGTGCCAGCAGCTTGAGTGTATCAGAGGGGGCTCTGGGTGGCTACACCTTC. Translated, it gives CASSLSVSEGALGGYTF.

CDR3 DNA sequence: TGTGCCAGCAGCCGAAGGACAGGACGAAATGAAAAACTGTTTTTT. It translates to CASSRRTGRNEKLFF. V is TRBV28 and J is TRBJ1-4, with 7 nucleotides matching TRBD1. The CDR3 extends over 15 amino acids. The germline CDR1 and CDR2 sequences are MDHEN and SYDVKM. V lost 6 bases to trimming and J lost 5 bases; unmatched junction nucleotides: 9.

This chain connects TRBV5-8 to TRBJ1-6, with D possibly matching TRBD1 (5 bases). V was cut by 1 base and J by 9 bases, with 11 bases left in between. The germline CDR1 and CDR2 sequences are SGHTS and YDEGEE. CDR3 length equals 14 residues. The DNA for the CDR3 is TGTGCCAGCAGCTTGAGGGGAAAAGGTTCACCCCTCCACTTT. It yields the protein CASSLRGKGSPLHF.

V usage is TRBV5-1 and J usage is TRBJ2-5; D gene uncertain. The CDR3 contains 12 residues. Deletions cut 0 bases from V and 5 bases from J, with 5 bases between. Germline loops: CDR1 SGHRS, CDR2 YFSETQ. The CDR3 DNA is TGCGCCAGCAGCTTGGGTAGGGAGACCCAGTACTTC. It codes for CASSLGRETQYF.

The J gene is TRBJ2-6, the V gene TRBV18, with D perhaps TRBD2 (5 bases). Trimming took 6 bases from V and 0 from J, leaving 12 bases between them. The CDR3 spans 16 residues. Germline V gene lookup returns CDR1 KGHSH and CDR2 LQKENI. The CDR3 DNA follows: TGTGCCAGCTCCCCCGGGATCAGCTCTGGGGCCAACGTCCTGACTTTC. Translation: CASSPGISSGANVLTF.

V is TRBV3-1 (or the pseudogene TRBV3-2) and J is TRBJ2-1; the D gene is possibly TRBD1 (6 bases). Trimming pared 6 bases from V and 9 bases from J, leaving 9 bases between. Germline CDR1 reads LGHDT; CDR2 reads YNNKEL (reference sequence). The CDR3 loop spans 11 amino acids. The CDR3, as DNA: TGTGCCAGCAGGGGGGCGGGTGAGCAGTTCTTC. Protein product: CASRGAGEQFF.

V gene TRBV18 combines with J gene TRBJ2-5; D not certain. This CDR3 has 13 residues. V was pared by 5 bases and J by 2 bases, with 9 bases between. The germline V gene encodes CDR1 KGHSH and CDR2 LQKENI. The DNA for the CDR3 is TGTGCCAGCTCATCGGGCCTTCAAGAGACCCAGTACTTC. Translation: CASSSGLQETQYF. Together with reference TRBV18 and TRBJ2-5, the CDR3 gives the full variable domain: NAGVMQNPRHLVRRRGQEARLRCSPMKGHSHVYWYRQLPEEGLKFMVYLQKENIIDESGMPKERFSAEFPKEGPSILRIQQVVRGDSAAYFCASSSGLQETQYFGPGTRLLVL.

The chain employs TRBV4-1 and TRBJ1-5; 7 bases are a match to TRBD1. Germline loops: CDR1 MGHRA, CDR2 YSYEKL. J was trimmed by 3 bases and V by 5 bases; bases with no gene match: 7. This CDR3 has 15 amino acids. The CDR3 sequence: CASSATGQTNQPQHF. CDR3 DNA: TGCGCCAGCAGCGCGACGGGACAGACCAATCAGCCCCAGCATTTT.

In its sample, this clone ranks as medium-sized (0.01 to 0.1%). This CDR3 is also generated by other DNA sequences in the sample. The chain has TRBV28 and TRBJ1-1, with TRBD1 matching 8 bases. CDR3 length: 13 residues. The germline gives CDR1 MDHEN, CDR2 SYDVKM. Losses at the gene ends were 5 bases for V and 8 bases for J; bases not matched to a gene: 7. CDR3 sequence: CASSPRGQVEAFF. CDR3 nucleotides: TGTGCCAGCAGTCCCAGGGGACAGGTAGAAGCTTTCTTT.

As for this clone: Within the sample, other DNA sequences also encode this same CDR3. J is TRBJ1-1 and V is TRBV18; D ambiguous. This CDR3 comprises 13 residues. V dropped 1 base and J dropped 2 bases, with 5 bases sitting between them. Germline V gene lookup returns CDR1 KGHSH and CDR2 LQKENI. The DNA of the CDR3 is TGTGCCAGCTCACCACAGGGAAACACTGAAGCTTTCTTT. Its translation is CASSPQGNTEAFF.

In nucleotides, the CDR3 is TGCGCCAGCAGCCACAGAGAGGGACCTGGCAAAGAAGCTTTCTTT. Protein product: CASSHREGPGKEAFF. V usage is TRBV4-1 and J usage is TRBJ1-1, with D maybe TRBD1 (5 bases). CDR1 MGHRA and CDR2 YSYEKL come from the germline V gene. The CDR3 contains 15 residues. Trimming cost V 3 bases and J 8 bases, with 19 bases left between them.

The rearrangement links TRBV19 to TRBJ2-1, with D possibly matching TRBD2 (6 bases). The CDR3 consists of 12 residues. Germline CDR1 is LNHDA and CDR2 is SQIVND (reference sequence). Trimming removed 7 bases at V and 11 bases at J, with 15 bases between. CDR3 sequence (DNA): TGTGCCAGTACTGGAGGGGTAGCGCAGCAGTTCTTC. Encoded protein: CASTGGVAQQFF.

V usage is TRBV30 and J usage is TRBJ1-3; TRBD1 matches 7 bases. The V gene end was trimmed by 5 bases and the J gene end by 4 bases; junction bases not matched to a gene: 11. The V gene's germline CDR1 is GTSNPN and CDR2 SVGIG (reference sequence). The CDR3 runs 15 residues. The CDR3 DNA reads TGTGCCTGGTACAGGGGTCGGGGGACGGGAAACACCATATATTTT. This codes for CAWYRGRGTGNTIYF.

The V gene is TRBV4-1, the J gene TRBJ1-6; no definite D call. The ends were cut back, 3 bases at V and 7 bases at J, with 7 bases in the middle. The CDR3 has 13 residues. Germline assignment: CDR1 MGHRA and CDR2 YSYEKL. The CDR3 sequence is CASSQGLNSPLHF. The CDR3 region has the DNA TGCGCCAGCAGCCAGGGCCTGAATTCACCCCTCCACTTT.

The chain has TRBV24-1 and TRBJ2-1; 9 bases match TRBD1. V lost 4 bases and J lost 3; bases outside the gene matches: 6. The CDR3 spans 16 residues. Germline lookup yields CDR1 KGHDR and CDR2 SFDVKD. The CDR3 region is CATSDRGTGIYNEQFF. CDR3 in DNA: TGTGCCACCAGTGACCGAGGGACAGGGATCTACAATGAGCAGTTCTTC.

V is TRBV6-5 and J is TRBJ2-7; D gene uncertain. With 2 bases removed from V and 3 bases from J, the gap between germline ends came to 8 bases. The CDR3 extends over 13 amino acids. Germline V lookup: CDR1 MNHEY, CDR2 SVGAGI. This chain's CDR3 is CASSYARNYEQYF. For the CDR3, the DNA is TGTGCCAGCAGTTACGCCAGAAACTACGAGCAGTACTTC.

This sequence joins TRBV19 and TRBJ1-3; 8 nucleotides align to TRBD1. Unmatched junction bases numbered 9, after V lost 5 bases and J lost 0 bases. The CDR3 runs to 17 residues. Germline V lookup: CDR1 LNHDA, CDR2 SQIVND (reference sequence). The CDR3: CASSFRDRRFSGNTIYF. In nucleotides, the CDR3 is TGTGCCAGTAGTTTCCGGGACAGGAGGTTCTCTGGAAACACCATATATTTT. The full variable domain, with the rest looked up from reference TRBV19 and TRBJ1-3, is DGGITQSPKYLFRKEGQNVTLSCEQNLNHDAMYWYRQDPGQGLRLIYYSQIVNDFQKGDIAEGYSVSREKKESFPLTVTSAQKNPTAFYLCASSFRDRRFSGNTIYFGEGSWLTVV.

This rearrangement joins TRBV30 to TRBJ1-5; D may be TRBD1 (5 bases). Deletions cut 2 bases from V and 10 bases from J, with 21 bases between. CDR1 and CDR2 from the germline V gene are GTSNPN and SVGIG (reference sequence). The CDR3 covers 15 residues. The CDR3, as DNA: TGTGCCTGGAGTCTCGGAGGAGGGGCTGAGGAACCCCAGCATTTT. This sequence encodes CAWSLGGGAEEPQHF.

This clone was recorded once. This sequence joins TRBV10-2 and TRBJ2-7, with 7 bases matching TRBD2. The germline V gene has CDR1 WSHSY and CDR2 SAAADI. The trim removed 5 bases at V and 2 bases at J, leaving 6 bases unmatched. The CDR3 runs to 14 residues. The CDR3 sequence is CASSRASGPYEQYF. The DNA for the CDR3 is TGCGCCAGCAGTCGTGCTAGCGGACCCTACGAGCAGTACTTC.